This entry describes one TCR beta chain. Clones were read by immunoSEQ multiplex PCR, and TCRdb kept only the in-frame ones, dropping some. The table records more than 2 million clones, 85% to 95% of them present only once. This record comes from a study of shared clonotypes between healthy human individuals. Naive CD8 isolation took CD45RO-negative cells positively selected for CCR7 and excluded terminally differentiated effector memory CD45RA+ cells. The length of the CDR3 is 17 residues. Looked up from germline, CDR1 is LNHDA and CDR2 is SQIVND (reference sequence). V was clipped by 6 bases and J by 6 bases; unmatched bases: 15.

The sample consisted of naive CD8+ T cells from PBMCs. This receptor was taken from a man in his late teens or twenties in good health. Some clones in this sample may be carry-over from other donors' samples. The rearrangement links TRBV19 to TRBJ2-7, with 12 bases identical to TRBD2. CDR3 sequence (DNA): TGTGCCAGTAGCCCGGGACTAGCGGGTTGGGCGATCTTCGAGCAGTACTTC. It yields the protein CASSPGLAGWAIFEQYF.